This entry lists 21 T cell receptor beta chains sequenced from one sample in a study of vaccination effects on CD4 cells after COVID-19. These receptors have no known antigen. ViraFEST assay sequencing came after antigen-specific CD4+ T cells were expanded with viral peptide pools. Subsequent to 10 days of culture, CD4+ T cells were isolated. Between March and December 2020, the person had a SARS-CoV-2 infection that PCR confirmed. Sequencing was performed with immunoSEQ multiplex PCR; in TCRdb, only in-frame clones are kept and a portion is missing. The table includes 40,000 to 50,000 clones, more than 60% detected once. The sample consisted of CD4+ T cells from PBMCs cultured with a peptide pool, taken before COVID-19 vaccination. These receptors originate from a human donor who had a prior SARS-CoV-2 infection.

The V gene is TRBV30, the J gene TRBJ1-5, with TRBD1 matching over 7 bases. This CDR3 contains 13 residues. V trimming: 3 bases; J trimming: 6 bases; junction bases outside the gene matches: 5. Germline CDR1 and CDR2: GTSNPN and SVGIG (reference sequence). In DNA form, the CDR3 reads TGTGCCTGGAGAGGGACAGCGGGTCAGCCCCAGCATTTT. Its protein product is CAWRGTAGQPQHF.

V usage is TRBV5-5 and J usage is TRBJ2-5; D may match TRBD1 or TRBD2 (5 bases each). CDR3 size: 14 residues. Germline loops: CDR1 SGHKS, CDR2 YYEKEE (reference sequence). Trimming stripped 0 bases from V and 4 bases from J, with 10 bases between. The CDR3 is CASSLDGGTETQYF. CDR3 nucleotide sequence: TGTGCCAGCAGCTTGGATGGGGGAACAGAGACCCAGTACTTC.

CDR3 DNA sequence: TGTGCCACCAGCAGTGCGAGGGAGCGGAGCAATCAGCCCCAGCATTTT. Its protein product is CATSSARERSNQPQHF. The chain couples TRBV15 to TRBJ1-5; D is undetermined. V lost 3 bases to trimming and J lost 1 base, with 13 bases between them. Per the germline V gene, CDR1 is LNHNV and CDR2 is YYDKDF (reference sequence). This CDR3 is 16 amino acids long.

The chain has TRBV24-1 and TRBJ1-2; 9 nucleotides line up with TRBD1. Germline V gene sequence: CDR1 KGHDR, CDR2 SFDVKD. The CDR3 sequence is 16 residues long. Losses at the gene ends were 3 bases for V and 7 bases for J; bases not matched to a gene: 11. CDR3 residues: CATSDATPGQGPGYTF. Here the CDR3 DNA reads TGTGCCACCAGTGATGCCACTCCGGGACAGGGCCCTGGCTACACCTTC.

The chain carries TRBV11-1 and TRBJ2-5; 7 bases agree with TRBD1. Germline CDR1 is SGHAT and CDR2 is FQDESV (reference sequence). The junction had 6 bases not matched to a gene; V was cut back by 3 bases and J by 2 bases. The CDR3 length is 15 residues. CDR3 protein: CASSFPGTAQETQYF. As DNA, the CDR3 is TGTGCCAGCAGCTTTCCCGGGACAGCGCAAGAGACCCAGTACTTC. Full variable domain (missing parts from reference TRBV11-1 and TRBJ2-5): EAEVAQSPRYKITEKSQAVAFWCDPISGHATLYWYRQILGQGPELLVQFQDESVVDDSQLPKDRFSAERLKGVDSTLKIQPAELGDSAMYLCASSFPGTAQETQYFGPGTRLLVL.

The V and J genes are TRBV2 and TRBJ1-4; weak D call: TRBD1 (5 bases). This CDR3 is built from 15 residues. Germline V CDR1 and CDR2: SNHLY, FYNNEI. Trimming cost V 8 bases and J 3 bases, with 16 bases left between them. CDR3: CASAPTAAANEKLFF. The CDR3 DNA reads TGTGCCAGCGCTCCGACAGCGGCAGCTAATGAAAAACTGTTTTTT.

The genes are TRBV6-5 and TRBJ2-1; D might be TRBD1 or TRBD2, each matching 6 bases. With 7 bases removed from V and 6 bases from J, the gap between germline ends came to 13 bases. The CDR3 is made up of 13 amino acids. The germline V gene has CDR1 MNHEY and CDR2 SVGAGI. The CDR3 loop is CASTGGLGNEQFF. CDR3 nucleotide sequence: TGTGCCAGCACTGGGGGGCTCGGCAATGAGCAGTTCTTC.

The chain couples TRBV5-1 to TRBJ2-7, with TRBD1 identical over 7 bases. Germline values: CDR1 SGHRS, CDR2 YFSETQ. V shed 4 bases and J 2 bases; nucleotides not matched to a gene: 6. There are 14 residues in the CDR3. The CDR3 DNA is TGCGCCAGCAGCAAAACGACAGGGACCTACGAGCAGTACTTC. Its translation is CASSKTTGTYEQYF.

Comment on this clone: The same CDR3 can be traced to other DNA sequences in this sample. The CDR3 region is CASSLAGGLSYEQYF. CDR3 nucleotide sequence: TGTGCCAGCAGCCTAGCGGGGGGACTCTCCTACGAGCAGTACTTC. V and J are TRBV5-4 and TRBJ2-7, with 11 bases matching TRBD2. The CDR3 is 15 residues long. CDR1 is SGHNT, CDR2 YYREEE, per germline (reference sequence). Germline trimming cut 4 bases from V and 0 bases from J; bases unmatched to any gene: 3. The variable domain in full, completed from reference TRBV5-4 and TRBJ2-7, reads ETGVTQSPTHLIKTRGQQVTLRCSSQSGHNTVSWYQQALGQGPQFIFQYYREEENGRGNFPPRFSGLQFPNYSSELNVNALELDDSALYLCASSLAGGLSYEQYFGPGTRLTVT.

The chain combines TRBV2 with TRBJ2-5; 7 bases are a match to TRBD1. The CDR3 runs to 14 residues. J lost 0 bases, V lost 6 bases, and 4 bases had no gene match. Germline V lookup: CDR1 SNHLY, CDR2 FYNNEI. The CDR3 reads CASRGTAYQETQYF. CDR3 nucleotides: TGTGCCAGCAGGGGGACAGCGTACCAAGAGACCCAGTACTTC.

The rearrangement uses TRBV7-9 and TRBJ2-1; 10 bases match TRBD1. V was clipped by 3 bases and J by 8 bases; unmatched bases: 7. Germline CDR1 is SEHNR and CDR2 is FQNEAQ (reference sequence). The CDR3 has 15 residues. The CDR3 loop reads CASSFPGQGLHEQFF. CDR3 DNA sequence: TGTGCCAGCAGCTTCCCGGGACAGGGGTTGCATGAGCAGTTCTTC.

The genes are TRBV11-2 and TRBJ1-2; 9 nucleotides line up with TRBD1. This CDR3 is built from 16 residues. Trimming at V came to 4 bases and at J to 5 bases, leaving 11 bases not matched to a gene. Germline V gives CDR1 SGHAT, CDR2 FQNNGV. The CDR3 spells CASSSDSGTGIYGYTF. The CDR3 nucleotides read TGTGCCAGCAGCTCGGACTCCGGGACAGGGATATATGGCTACACCTTC.

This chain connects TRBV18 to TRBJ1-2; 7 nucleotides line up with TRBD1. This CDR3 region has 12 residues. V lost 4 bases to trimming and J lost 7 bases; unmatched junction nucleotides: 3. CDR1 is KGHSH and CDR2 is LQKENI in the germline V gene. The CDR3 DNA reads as TGTGCCAGCTCACGACAGGGAGGTGGCTACACCTTC. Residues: CASSRQGGGYTF.

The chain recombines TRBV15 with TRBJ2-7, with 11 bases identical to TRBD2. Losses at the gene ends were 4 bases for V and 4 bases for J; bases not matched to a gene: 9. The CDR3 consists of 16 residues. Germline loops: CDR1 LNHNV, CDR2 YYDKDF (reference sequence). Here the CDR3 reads CATSTGLAEAGYEQYF. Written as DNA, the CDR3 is TGTGCCACCAGCACGGGACTAGCGGAGGCCGGGTACGAGCAGTACTTC.

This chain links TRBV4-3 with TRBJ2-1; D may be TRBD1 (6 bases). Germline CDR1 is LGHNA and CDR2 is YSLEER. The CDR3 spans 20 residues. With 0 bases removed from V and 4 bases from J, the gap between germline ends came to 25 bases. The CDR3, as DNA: TGCGCCAGCAGCCAAGATATTCCGGACAGCCAACAAGGGGTGTACAATGAGCAGTTCTTC. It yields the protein CASSQDIPDSQQGVYNEQFF.

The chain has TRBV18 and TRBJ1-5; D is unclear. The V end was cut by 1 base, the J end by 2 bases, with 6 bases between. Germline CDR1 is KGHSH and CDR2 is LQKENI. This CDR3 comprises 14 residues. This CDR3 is CASSPLERNQPQHF. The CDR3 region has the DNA TGTGCCAGCTCACCACTCGAGCGCAATCAGCCCCAGCATTTT. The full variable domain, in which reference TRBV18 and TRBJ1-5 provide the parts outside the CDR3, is NAGVMQNPRHLVRRRGQEARLRCSPMKGHSHVYWYRQLPEEGLKFMVYLQKENIIDESGMPKERFSAEFPKEGPSILRIQQVVRGDSAAYFCASSPLERNQPQHFGDGTRLSIL.

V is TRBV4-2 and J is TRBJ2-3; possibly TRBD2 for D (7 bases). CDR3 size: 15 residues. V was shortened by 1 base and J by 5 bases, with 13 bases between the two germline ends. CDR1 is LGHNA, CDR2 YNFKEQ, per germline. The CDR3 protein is CASSQVGAGVDTQYF. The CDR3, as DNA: TGTGCCAGCAGCCAAGTGGGGGCGGGAGTAGATACGCAGTATTTT.

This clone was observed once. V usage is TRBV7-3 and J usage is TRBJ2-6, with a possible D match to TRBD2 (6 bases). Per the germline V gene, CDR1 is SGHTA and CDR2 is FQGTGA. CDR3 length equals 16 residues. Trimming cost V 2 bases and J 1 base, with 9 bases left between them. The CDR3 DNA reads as TGTGCCAGCAGCTTAGTTGGGGGGTCTGGGGCCAACGTCCTGACTTTC. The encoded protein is CASSLVGGSGANVLTF.

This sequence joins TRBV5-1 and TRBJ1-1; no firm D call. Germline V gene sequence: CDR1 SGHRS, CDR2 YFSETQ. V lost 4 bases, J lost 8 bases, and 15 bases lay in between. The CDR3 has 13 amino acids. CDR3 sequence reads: CASSLLPVAEAFF. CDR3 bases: TGCGCCAGCAGCCTACTCCCCGTAGCGGAAGCTTTCTTT.

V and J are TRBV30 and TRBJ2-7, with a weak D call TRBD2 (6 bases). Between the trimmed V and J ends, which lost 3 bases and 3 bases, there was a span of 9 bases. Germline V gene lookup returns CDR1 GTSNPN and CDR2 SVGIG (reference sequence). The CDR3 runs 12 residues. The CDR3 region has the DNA TGTGCCTGGAGCGGGGGTTTCTACGAGCAGTACTTC. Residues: CAWSGGFYEQYF.

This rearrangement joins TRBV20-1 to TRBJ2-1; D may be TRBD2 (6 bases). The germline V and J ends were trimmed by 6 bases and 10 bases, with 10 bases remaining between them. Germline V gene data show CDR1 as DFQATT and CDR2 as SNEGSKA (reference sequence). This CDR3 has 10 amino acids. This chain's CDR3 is CSAVAVEQFF. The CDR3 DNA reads TGCAGTGCCGTAGCGGTAGAGCAGTTCTTC.